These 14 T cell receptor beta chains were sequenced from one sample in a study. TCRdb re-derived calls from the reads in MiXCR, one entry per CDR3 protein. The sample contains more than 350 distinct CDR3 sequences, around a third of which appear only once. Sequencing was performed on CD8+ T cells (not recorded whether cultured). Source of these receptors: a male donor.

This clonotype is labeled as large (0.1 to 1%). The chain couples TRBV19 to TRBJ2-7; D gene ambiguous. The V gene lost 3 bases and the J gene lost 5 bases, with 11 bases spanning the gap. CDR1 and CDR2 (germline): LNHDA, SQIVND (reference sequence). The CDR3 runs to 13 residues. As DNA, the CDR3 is TGTGCCAGTAGTATGCGGTCCGCTCACGAGCAGTACTTC. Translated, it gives CASSMRSAHEQYF.

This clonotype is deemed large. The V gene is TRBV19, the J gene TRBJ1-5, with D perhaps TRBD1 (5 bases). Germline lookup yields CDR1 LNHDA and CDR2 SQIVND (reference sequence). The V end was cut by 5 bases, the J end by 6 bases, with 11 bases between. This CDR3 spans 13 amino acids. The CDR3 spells CASSPRAGQPQHF. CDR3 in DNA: TGTGCCAGTAGTCCCAGGGCCGGTCAGCCCCAGCATTTT.

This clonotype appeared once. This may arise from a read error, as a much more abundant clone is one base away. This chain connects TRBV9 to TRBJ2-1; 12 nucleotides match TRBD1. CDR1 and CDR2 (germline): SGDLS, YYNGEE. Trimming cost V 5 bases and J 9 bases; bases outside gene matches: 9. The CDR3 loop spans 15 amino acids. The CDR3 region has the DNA TGTGCCAGCAGTTTCTGGGACAGGGGGCTCGGTGAGCAGTTCTTC. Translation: CASSFWDRGLGEQFF. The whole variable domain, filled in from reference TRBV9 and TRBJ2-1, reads DSGVTQTPKHLITATGQRVTLRCSPRSGDLSVYWYQQSLDQGLQFLIQYYNGEERAKGNILERFSAQQFPDLHSELNLSSLELGDSALYFCASSFWDRGLGEQFFGPGTRLTVL.

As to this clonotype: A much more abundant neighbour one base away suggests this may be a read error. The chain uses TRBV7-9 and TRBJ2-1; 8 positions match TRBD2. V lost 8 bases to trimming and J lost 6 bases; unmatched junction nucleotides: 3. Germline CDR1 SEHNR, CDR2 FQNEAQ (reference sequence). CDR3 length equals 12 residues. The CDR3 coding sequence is TGTGCCAGCTCGGGGGGGACCAATGAGCAGTTCTTC. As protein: CASSGGTNEQFF.

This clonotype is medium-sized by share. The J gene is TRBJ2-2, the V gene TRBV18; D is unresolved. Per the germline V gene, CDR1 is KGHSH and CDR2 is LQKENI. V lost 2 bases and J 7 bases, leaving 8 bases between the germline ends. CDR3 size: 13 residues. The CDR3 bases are TGTGCCAGCTCACCAGTTGGTGTCGGGGAGCTGTTTTTT. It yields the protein CASSPVGVGELFF.

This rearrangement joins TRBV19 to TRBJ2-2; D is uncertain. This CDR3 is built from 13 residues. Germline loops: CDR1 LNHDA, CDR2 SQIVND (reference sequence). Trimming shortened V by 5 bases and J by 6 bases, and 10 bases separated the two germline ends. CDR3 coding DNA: TGTGCCAGTAGTTTCAGGAGTTCCGGGGAGCTGTTTTTT. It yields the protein CASSFRSSGELFF.

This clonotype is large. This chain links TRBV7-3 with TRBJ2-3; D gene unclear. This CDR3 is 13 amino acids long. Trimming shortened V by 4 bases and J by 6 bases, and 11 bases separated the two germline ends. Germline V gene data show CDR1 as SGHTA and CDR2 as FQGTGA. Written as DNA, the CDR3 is TGTGCCAGCAGCTCCCTAGGTTCCGATACGCAGTATTTT. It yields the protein CASSSLGSDTQYF.

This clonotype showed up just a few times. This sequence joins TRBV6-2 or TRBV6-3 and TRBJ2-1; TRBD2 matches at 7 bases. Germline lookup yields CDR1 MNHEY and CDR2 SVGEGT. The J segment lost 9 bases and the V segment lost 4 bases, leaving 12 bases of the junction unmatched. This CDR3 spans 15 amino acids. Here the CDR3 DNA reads TGTGCCAGCAGTTCGACAGCGGGGCCGCCGGGTGAGCAGTTCTTC. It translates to CASSSTAGPPGEQFF.

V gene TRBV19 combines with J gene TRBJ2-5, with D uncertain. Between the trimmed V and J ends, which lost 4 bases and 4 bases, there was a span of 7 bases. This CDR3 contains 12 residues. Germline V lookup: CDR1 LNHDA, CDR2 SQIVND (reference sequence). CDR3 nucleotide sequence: TGTGCCAGTAGTAGATCGGGAGAGACCCAGTACTTC. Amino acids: CASSRSGETQYF. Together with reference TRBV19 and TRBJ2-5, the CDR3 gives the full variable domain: DGGITQSPKYLFRKEGQNVTLSCEQNLNHDAMYWYRQDPGQGLRLIYYSQIVNDFQKGDIAEGYSVSREKKESFPLTVTSAQKNPTAFYLCASSRSGETQYFGPGTRLLVL.

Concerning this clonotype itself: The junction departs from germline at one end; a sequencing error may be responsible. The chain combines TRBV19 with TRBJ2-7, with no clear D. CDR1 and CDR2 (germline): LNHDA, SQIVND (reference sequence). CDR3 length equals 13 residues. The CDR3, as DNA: TGTGCCAGTAGTAATAGAGCCAGCTACGGGCAGTACTTC. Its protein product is CASSNRASYGQYF.

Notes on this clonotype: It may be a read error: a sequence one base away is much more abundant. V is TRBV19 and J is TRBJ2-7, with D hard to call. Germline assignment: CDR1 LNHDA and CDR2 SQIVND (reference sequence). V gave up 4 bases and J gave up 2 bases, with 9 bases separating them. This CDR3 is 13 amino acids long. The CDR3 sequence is CASSTRSPYEQYF. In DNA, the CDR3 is TGTGCCAGTAGTACCCGGTCGCCCTACGAGCAGTACTTC.

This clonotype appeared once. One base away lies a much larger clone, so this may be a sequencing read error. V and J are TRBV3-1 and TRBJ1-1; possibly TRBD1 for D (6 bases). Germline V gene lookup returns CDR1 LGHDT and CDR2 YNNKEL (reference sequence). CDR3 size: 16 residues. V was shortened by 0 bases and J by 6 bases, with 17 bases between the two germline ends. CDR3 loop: CASSQERGGRYAEAFF. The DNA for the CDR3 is TGTGCCAGCAGCCAAGAAAGGGGGGGTAGATACGCTGAAGCTTTCTTT.

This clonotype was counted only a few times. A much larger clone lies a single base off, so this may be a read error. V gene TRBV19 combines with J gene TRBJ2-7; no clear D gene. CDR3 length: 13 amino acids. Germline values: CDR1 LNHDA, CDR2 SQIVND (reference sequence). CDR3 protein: CASSMRSAYGQYF. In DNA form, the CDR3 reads TGTGCCAGTAGTATGAGAAGCGCCTACGGGCAGTACTTC.

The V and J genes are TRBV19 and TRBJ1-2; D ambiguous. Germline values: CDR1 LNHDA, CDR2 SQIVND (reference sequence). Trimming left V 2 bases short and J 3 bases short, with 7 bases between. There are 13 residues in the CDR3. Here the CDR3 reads CASSILAYYGYTF. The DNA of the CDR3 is TGTGCCAGTAGTATATTGGCTTACTATGGCTACACCTTC. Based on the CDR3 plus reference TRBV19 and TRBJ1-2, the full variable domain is DGGITQSPKYLFRKEGQNVTLSCEQNLNHDAMYWYRQDPGQGLRLIYYSQIVNDFQKGDIAEGYSVSREKKESFPLTVTSAQKNPTAFYLCASSILAYYGYTFGSGTRLTVV.